Given below is one T cell receptor beta chain in context. This entry comes from a study of T cell responses to AZD1222 COVID-19 vaccine. The CDR3 is 16 residues long. CDR1 and CDR2 (germline): SGHKS, YYEKEE (reference sequence). Trimming took 4 bases from V and 3 from J; bases not matched to a gene: 10. Clones were sequenced by immunoSEQ multiplex PCR, and TCRdb holds only the in-frame ones, with some missing. This table has about 56,000 clones, 80% appearing once. The chain recombines TRBV5-5 with TRBJ1-5, with 7 positions matching TRBD1. The specimen was peripheral blood, collected 28 days after the second AZD1222 dose. The receptor was isolated from an adult who received the AZD1222 COVID-19 vaccine. The CDR3 region is CASSGAGQRTNQPQHF. The CDR3 nucleotides are TGTGCCAGCAGCGGCGCGGGACAGCGAACCAATCAGCCCCAGCATTTT.